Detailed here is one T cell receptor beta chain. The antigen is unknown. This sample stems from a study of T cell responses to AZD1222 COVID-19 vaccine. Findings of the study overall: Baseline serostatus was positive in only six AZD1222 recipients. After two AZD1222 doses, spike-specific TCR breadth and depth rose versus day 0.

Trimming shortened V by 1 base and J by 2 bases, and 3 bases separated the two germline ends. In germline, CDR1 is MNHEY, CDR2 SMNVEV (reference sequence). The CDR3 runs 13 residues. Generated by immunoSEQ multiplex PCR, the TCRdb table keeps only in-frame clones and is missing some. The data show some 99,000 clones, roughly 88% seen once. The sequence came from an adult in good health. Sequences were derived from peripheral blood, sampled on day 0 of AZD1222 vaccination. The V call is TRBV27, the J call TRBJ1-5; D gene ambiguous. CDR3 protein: CASSLLGNQPQHF. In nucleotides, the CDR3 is TGTGCCAGCAGTTTATTGGGCAATCAGCCCCAGCATTTT.